Below are 12 T cell receptor beta chains sequenced from a single sample in a study of blood T cell repertoires in COVID-19. Generated by immunoSEQ multiplex PCR, the TCRdb table keeps only in-frame clones and is missing some. The sample comprises approximately 110,000 clones, 92% of which are singletons, and roughly 2.1% rests with the top ten. Sequenced material: peripheral blood. The receptors derive from a man aged 50 or older with COVID-19, enrolled during active disease.

The chain is built from TRBV10-3 and TRBJ2-1; 7 bases match TRBD2. Losses at the gene ends were 0 bases for V and 3 bases for J; bases not matched to a gene: 8. The CDR3 length is 17 residues. Germline-derived CDR1 and CDR2 are ENHRY and SYGVKD. CDR3 protein: CAISESGLAENYNEQFF. CDR3 in DNA: TGTGCCATCAGTGAGTCTGGTCTAGCGGAAAACTACAATGAGCAGTTCTTC.

This sequence joins TRBV2 and TRBJ2-3; D is possibly TRBD2 (6 bases). Germline values: CDR1 SNHLY, CDR2 FYNNEI. The V end was cut by 3 bases, the J end by 0 bases, with 10 bases between. The CDR3 spans 15 residues. CDR3 sequence reads: CASSDQGGSTDTQYF. The CDR3 DNA is TGTGCCAGCAGTGACCAGGGAGGTAGCACAGATACGCAGTATTTT.

CDR3 protein: CASSPRTGPSGANVLTF. The CDR3 nucleotides read TGTGCCAGCAGCCCCCGGACAGGGCCATCTGGGGCCAACGTCCTGACTTTC. This sequence joins TRBV7-2 and TRBJ2-6, with 8 bases that match TRBD1. The CDR3 covers 17 residues. J lost 1 base, V lost 5 bases, and 7 bases had no gene match. CDR1 and CDR2 from the germline V gene are SGHTA and FQGNSA.

The chain carries TRBV5-4 and TRBJ2-2; TRBD2 is a possible D gene (5 bases). CDR1 and CDR2 (germline): SGHNT, YYREEE (reference sequence). With 1 base removed from V and 4 bases from J, the gap between germline ends came to 11 bases. The CDR3 runs 15 residues. CDR3: CASSLFPGSTGELFF. The CDR3 region has the DNA TGTGCCAGCAGCTTGTTCCCGGGGTCCACCGGGGAGCTGTTTTTT.

This chain links TRBV5-1 with TRBJ1-6, with 7 bases identical to TRBD1. Germline CDR1 reads SGHRS; CDR2 reads YFSETQ. The CDR3 totals 15 residues. J lost 9 bases, V lost 5 bases, and 11 bases had no gene match. DNA of the CDR3: TGCGCCAGCAGGGCCCTCGGGACAGCTAGTTCACCCCTCCACTTT. Amino acids: CASRALGTASSPLHF.

The CDR3 bases are TGTGCCATCTGGCGGGGGGCGGGTTACGAGCAGTACTTC. Residues: CAIWRGAGYEQYF. This sequence joins TRBV10-3 and TRBJ2-7; TRBD2 aligns across 8 bases. CDR3 size: 13 residues. Germline CDR1 ENHRY, CDR2 SYGVKD. V dropped 8 bases and J dropped 4; count of bases not matched to a gene: 7.

This clone was observed many times. This chain connects TRBV5-1 to TRBJ2-1; a weak D match, TRBD2 (5 bases). V was trimmed by 6 bases and J by 4 bases, leaving 8 bases between them. CDR1 SGHRS and CDR2 YFSETQ come from the germline V gene. The CDR3 loop spans 12 amino acids. The chain's CDR3 is CASNGKYNEQFF. The CDR3 DNA reads TGCGCCAGCAACGGGAAATACAATGAGCAGTTCTTC.

The chain carries TRBV4-2 and TRBJ2-1; D uncertain. Trimming removed 0 bases at V and 0 bases at J, with 6 bases between. The germline V gene encodes CDR1 LGHNA and CDR2 YNFKEQ. This CDR3 has 15 amino acids. CDR3 in amino acids: CASSQDRASYNEQFF. CDR3 nucleotides: TGTGCCAGCAGCCAAGATCGAGCCTCCTACAATGAGCAGTTCTTC.

J is TRBJ2-7 and V is TRBV7-2, with 12 bases aligning to TRBD2. The CDR3 totals 15 residues. V shed 5 bases, J shed 3 bases, and the junction held 5 bases outside the gene matches. The germline V gene encodes CDR1 SGHTA and CDR2 FQGNSA. CDR3 sequence (DNA): TGTGCCAGCAGCCTTGGGACTAGCGGGTTCTACGAGCAGTACTTC. This encodes CASSLGTSGFYEQYF.

This clone was seen only once. The chain has TRBV7-2 and TRBJ1-1; 7 bases agree with TRBD1. The length of the CDR3 is 15 residues. CDR1 SGHTA and CDR2 FQGNSA come from the germline V gene. The trim removed 1 base at V and 5 bases at J, leaving 7 bases unmatched. The CDR3 DNA follows: TGTGCCAGCAGCTTAGTAACAGTCAGGGGGACTGAAGCTTTCTTT. It translates to CASSLVTVRGTEAFF.

The chain recombines TRBV7-8 with TRBJ2-7; D is uncertain. The germline V and J ends were trimmed by 0 bases and 0 bases, with 6 bases remaining between them. The CDR3 is made up of 14 amino acids. CDR1 and CDR2 (germline): SGHVS, FQNEAQ. The DNA of the CDR3 is TGTGCCAGCAGCTTAGCTTTGAGCTCCTACGAGCAGTACGTC. Amino acid sequence: CASSLALSSYEQYV.

The table lists this clone with a count of one. The rearrangement uses TRBV5-4 and TRBJ1-4; possibly TRBD1 for D (5 bases). Trimming took off 7 bases at V and 7 bases at J, with 11 bases between the two ends. The CDR3 consists of 12 residues. Per germline, CDR1 SGHNT and CDR2 YYREEE (reference sequence). The CDR3 region is CASGRQGEKLFF. The DNA for the CDR3 is TGTGCCAGCGGTAGGCAGGGTGAAAAACTGTTTTTT.